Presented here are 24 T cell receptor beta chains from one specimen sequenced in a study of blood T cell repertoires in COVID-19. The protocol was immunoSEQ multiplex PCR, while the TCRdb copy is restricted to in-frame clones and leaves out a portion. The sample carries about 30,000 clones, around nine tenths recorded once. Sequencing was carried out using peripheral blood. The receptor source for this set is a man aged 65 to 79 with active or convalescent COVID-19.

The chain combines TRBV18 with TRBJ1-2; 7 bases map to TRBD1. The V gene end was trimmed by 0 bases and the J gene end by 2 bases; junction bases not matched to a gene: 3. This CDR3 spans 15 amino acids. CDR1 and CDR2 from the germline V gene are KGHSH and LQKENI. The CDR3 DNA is TGTGCCAGCTCACCACCGACAGGGATGAACTATGGCTACACCTTC. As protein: CASSPPTGMNYGYTF.

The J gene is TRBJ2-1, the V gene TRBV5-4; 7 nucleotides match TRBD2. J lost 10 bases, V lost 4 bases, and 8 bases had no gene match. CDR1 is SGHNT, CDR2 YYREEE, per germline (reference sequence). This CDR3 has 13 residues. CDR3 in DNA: TGTGCCAGCAGCCCGGGACTATCGAACGAGCAGTTCTTC. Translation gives CASSPGLSNEQFF.

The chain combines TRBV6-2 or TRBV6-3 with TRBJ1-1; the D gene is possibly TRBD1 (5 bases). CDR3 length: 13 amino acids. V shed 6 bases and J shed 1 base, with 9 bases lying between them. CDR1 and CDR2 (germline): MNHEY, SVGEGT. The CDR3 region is CASSSTGNTEAFF. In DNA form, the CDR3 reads TGTGCCAGCAGCTCTACAGGGAACACTGAAGCTTTCTTT.

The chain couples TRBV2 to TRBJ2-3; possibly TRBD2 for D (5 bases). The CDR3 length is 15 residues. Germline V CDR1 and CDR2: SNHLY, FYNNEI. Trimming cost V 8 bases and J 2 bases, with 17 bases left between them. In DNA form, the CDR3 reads TGTGCCAGCTGCGCTGAGGGAGCCTCCACAGATACGCAGTATTTT. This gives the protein CASCAEGASTDTQYF.

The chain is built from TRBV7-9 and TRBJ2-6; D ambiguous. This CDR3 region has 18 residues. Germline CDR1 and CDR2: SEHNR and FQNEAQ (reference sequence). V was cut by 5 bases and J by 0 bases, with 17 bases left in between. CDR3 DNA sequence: TGTGCCAGCAGCGGGTGGGCAGCCTCCGACTCTGGGGCCAACGTCCTGACTTTC. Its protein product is CASSGWAASDSGANVLTF. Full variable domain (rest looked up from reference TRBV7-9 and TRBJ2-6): DTGVSQNPRHKITKRGQNVTFRCDPISEHNRLYWYRQTLGQGPEFLTYFQNEAQLEKSRLLSDRFSAERPKGSFSTLEIQRTEQGDSAMYLCASSGWAASDSGANVLTFGAGSRLTVL.

CDR3 sequence: CASSPDRTFVNTIYF. For the CDR3, the DNA is TGTGCCAGTAGCCCCGACCGGACATTCGTAAACACCATATATTTT. V is TRBV19 and J is TRBJ1-3; TRBD1 is a possible D gene (5 bases). Germline CDR1 is LNHDA and CDR2 is SQIVND (reference sequence). The CDR3 is 15 residues long. Trimming removed 6 bases from V and 6 bases from J, with 18 bases in between.

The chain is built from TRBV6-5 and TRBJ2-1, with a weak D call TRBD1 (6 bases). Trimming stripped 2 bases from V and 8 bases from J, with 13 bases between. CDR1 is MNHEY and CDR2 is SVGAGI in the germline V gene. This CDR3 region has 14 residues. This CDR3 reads CASSYGQGMDEQFF. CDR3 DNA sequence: TGTGCCAGCAGTTACGGTCAGGGGATGGATGAGCAGTTCTTC.

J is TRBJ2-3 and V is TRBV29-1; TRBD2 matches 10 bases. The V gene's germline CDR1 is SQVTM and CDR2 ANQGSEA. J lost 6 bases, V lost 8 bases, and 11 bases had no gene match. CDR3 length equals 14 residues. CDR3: CSSIAGGQWDTQYF. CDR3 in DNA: TGCAGCTCCATAGCGGGGGGCCAGTGGGATACGCAGTATTTT.

This CDR3 is CASSVASNTFTGELFF. CDR3 bases: TGTGCCAGCAGCGTAGCCAGTAATACCTTCACCGGGGAGCTGTTTTTT. The V call is TRBV9, the J call TRBJ2-2; D is uncertain. V lost 0 bases to trimming and J lost 4 bases, with 13 bases between them. CDR3 length: 16 amino acids. Germline V CDR1 and CDR2: SGDLS, YYNGEE.

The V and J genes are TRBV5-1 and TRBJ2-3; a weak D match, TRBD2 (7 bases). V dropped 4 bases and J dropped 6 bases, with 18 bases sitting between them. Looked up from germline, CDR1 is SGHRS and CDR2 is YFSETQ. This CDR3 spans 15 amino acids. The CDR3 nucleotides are TGCGCCAGCAGCCAAGGGGGGGGCCCAGCCGATACGCAGTATTTT. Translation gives CASSQGGGPADTQYF.

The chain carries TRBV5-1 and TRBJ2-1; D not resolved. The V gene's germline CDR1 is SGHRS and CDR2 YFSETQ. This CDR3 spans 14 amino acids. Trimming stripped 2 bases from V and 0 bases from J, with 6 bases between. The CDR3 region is CASSLGGSYNEQFF. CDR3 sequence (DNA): TGCGCCAGCAGCTTAGGCGGCTCCTACAATGAGCAGTTCTTC.

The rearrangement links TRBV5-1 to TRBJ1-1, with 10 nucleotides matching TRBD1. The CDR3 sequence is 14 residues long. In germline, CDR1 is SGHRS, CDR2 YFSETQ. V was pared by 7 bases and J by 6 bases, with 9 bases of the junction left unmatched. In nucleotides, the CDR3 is TGCGCCAGCGGAGTTCGACAGGGGGCGGCTGAAGCTTTCTTT. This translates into CASGVRQGAAEAFF.

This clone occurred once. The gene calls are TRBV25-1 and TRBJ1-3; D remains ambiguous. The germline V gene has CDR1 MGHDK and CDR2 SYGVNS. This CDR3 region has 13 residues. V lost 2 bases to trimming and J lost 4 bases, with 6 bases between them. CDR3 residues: CASSETVGNTIYF. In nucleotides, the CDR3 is TGTGCCAGCAGTGAAACAGTCGGAAACACCATATATTTT.

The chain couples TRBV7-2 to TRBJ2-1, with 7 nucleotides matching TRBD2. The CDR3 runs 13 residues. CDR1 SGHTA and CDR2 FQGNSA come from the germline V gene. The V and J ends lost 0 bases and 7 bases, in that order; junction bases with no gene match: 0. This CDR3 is CASSLARENEQFF. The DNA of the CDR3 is TGTGCCAGCAGCTTAGCGCGGGAGAATGAGCAGTTCTTC.

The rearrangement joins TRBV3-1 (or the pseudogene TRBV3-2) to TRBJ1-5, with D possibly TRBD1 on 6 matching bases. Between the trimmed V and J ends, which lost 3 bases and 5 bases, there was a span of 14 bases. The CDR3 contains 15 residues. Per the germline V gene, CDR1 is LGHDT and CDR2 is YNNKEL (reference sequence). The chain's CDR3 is CASSQAQGKDQPQHF. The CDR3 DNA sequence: TGTGCCAGCAGCCAGGCACAGGGTAAGGATCAGCCCCAGCATTTT.

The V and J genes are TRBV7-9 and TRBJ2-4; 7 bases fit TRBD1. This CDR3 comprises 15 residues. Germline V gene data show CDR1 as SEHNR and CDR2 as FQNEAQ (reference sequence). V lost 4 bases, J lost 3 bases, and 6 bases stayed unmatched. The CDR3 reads CASSSYRDSKNIQYF. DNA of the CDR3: TGTGCCAGCAGCTCTTACCGGGACAGCAAAAACATTCAGTACTTC.

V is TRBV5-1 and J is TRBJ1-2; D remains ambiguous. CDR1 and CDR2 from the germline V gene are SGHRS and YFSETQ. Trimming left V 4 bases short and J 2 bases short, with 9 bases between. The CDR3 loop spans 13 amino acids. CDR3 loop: CASSNPVNYGYTF. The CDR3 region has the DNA TGCGCCAGCAGCAACCCAGTGAACTATGGCTACACCTTC.

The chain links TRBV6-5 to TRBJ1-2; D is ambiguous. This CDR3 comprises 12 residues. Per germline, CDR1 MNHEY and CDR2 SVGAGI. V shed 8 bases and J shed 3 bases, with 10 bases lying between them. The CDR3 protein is CASGSSYYGYTF. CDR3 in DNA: TGTGCCAGCGGGAGCAGTTACTATGGCTACACCTTC.

This CDR3 reads CASRKDSGTDTQYF. The DNA for the CDR3 is TGTGCCAGCAGAAAGGACAGCGGCACAGATACGCAGTATTTT. The chain carries TRBV6-6 and TRBJ2-3; D is perhaps TRBD1 (6 bases). The CDR3 runs 14 residues. V was cut by 6 bases and J by 1 base, with 11 bases left in between. CDR1 and CDR2 (germline): MNHNY, SVGAGI (reference sequence).

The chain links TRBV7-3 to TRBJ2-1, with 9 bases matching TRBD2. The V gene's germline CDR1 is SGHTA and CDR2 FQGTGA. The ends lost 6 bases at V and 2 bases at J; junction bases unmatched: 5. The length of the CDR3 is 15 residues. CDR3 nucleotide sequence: TGTGCCAGCAGGAGGACTAGCGACACCTACAATGAGCAGTTCTTC. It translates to CASRRTSDTYNEQFF.

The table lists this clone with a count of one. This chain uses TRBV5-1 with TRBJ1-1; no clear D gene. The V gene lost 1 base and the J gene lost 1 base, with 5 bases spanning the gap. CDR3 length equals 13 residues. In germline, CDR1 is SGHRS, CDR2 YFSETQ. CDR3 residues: CASSLLGNTEAFF. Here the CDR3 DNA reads TGCGCCAGCAGCTTGCTCGGGAACACTGAAGCTTTCTTT.

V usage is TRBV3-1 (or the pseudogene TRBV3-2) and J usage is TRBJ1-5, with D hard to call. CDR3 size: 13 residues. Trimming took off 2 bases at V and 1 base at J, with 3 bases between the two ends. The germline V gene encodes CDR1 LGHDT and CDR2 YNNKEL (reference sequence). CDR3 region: CASSQSSNQPQHF. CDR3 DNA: TGTGCCAGCAGCCAATCGAGCAATCAGCCCCAGCATTTT.

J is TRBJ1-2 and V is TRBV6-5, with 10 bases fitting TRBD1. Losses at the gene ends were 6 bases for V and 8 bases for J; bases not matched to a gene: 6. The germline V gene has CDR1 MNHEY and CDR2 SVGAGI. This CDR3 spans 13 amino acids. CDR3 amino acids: CASSKGQGLGYTF. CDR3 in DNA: TGTGCCAGCAGCAAGGGACAGGGGCTAGGCTACACCTTC.

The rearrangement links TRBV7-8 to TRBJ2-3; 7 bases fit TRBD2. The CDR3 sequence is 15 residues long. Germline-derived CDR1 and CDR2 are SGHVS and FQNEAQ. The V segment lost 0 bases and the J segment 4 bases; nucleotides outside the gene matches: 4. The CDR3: CASSLATGGSDTQYF. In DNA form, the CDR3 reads TGTGCCAGCAGCTTAGCAACGGGGGGATCAGATACGCAGTATTTT. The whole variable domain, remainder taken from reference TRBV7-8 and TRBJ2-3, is GAGVSQSPRYKVAKRGQDVALRCDPISGHVSLFWYQQALGQGPEFLTYFQNEAQLDKSGLPSDRFFAERPEGSVSTLKIQRTQQEDSAVYLCASSLATGGSDTQYFGPGTRLTVL.